This is a list of T cell receptor beta chains from one sample in a study of OX40 agonist ivuxolimab in advanced cancers. The protocol was immunoSEQ multiplex PCR, while the TCRdb copy is restricted to in-frame clones and leaves out a portion. This table holds some 57,000 clones, 80% to 85% found once. The sample here was CD4+ or CD8+ T cells sorted from blood, taken in a trial of the OX40 agonist ivuxolimab. The receptors were gathered from an adult with an advanced solid tumor such as melanoma, head and neck, liver or kidney cancer. CDR3s include the opening cysteine and the closing phenylalanine or tryptophan. Each record gives: clone size, V gene, D gene, J gene, CDR3 DNA, CDR3 protein. The D gene is left open where the match is weak. A clone size is listed for some rows: how often the clone was seen (once, few, many), or a class if it is expanded.

size: -; V: TRBV30; D: -; J: TRBJ2-7; DNA: TGTGCCTGGAGTCCGATATCTACCGGAGCTTCCTACGAGCAGTACTTC; CDR3: CAWSPISTGASYEQYF
size: -; V: TRBV28; D: -; J: TRBJ1-4; DNA: TGTGCCAGCAGTTTAGACCTCGCAACTAATGAAAAACTGTTTTTT; CDR3: CASSLDLATNEKLFF
size: few; V: TRBV19; D: -; J: TRBJ1-5; DNA: TGTGCCAGTAGTATAGATCGGGCATTCCGGGGGAGTAGCAATCAGCCCCAGCATTTT; CDR3: CASSIDRAFRGSSNQPQHF
size: -; V: TRBV29-1; D: -; J: TRBJ2-7; DNA: TGCAGCGTTGAAGAGGGGGCCGGACGGGGCGAGCAGTACTTC; CDR3: CSVEEGAGRGEQYF
size: -; V: TRBV28; D: -; J: TRBJ2-3; DNA: TGTGCCAGCAACCTAGGGGGGAGCACAGATACGCAGTATTTT; CDR3: CASNLGGSTDTQYF
size: -; V: TRBV7-9; D: TRBD1; J: TRBJ2-7; DNA: TGTGCCAGCAGCCCGGACAGGGTCTCCTACGAGCAGTACTTC; CDR3: CASSPDRVSYEQYF
size: once; V: TRBV6-5; D: -; J: TRBJ1-1; DNA: TGTGCCAGCAGTTGGCAACAGAGACCTTTCTTT; CDR3: CASSWQQRPFF
size: -; V: TRBV15; D: -; J: TRBJ2-3; DNA: TGTGCCACCAGCAGAAGAAGCAGGCCGGCAGATACGCAGTATTTT; CDR3: CATSRRSRPADTQYF
size: -; V: TRBV30; D: -; J: TRBJ1-2; DNA: TGTGCCTGGAGTGTTGGACTCCAGGATGGCTACACCTTC; CDR3: CAWSVGLQDGYTF
size: once; V: TRBV30; D: -; J: TRBJ1-5; DNA: TGTGCCTGGAATAGAGGGCGCGAAAATCAGCCCCAGCATTTT; CDR3: CAWNRGRENQPQHF
size: -; V: TRBV6-6; D: -; J: TRBJ1-1; DNA: TGTGCCAGCAGTTACGGTGGAAGGGACACTGAAGCTTTCTTT; CDR3: CASSYGGRDTEAFF
size: once; V: TRBV2; D: TRBD1; J: TRBJ1-6; DNA: TGTGCCAGCAGGGAGCAGACAGGGGGTAATTCACCCCTCCACTTT; CDR3: CASREQTGGNSPLHF
size: -; V: TRBV27; D: TRBD1; J: TRBJ2-2; DNA: TGTGCCAGCAGTTCCTACCTGACAGGGAAGAACACCGGGGAGCTGTTTTTT; CDR3: CASSSYLTGKNTGELFF
size: -; V: TRBV5-1; D: TRBD2; J: TRBJ2-2; DNA: TGCGCCAGCAGCCTGGGGACTAGCCTAACCACCGGGGAGCTGTTTTTT; CDR3: CASSLGTSLTTGELFF
size: -; V: TRBV7-7; D: TRBD1; J: TRBJ2-7; DNA: TGTGCTAGCAGCCCCGGGACAGGGTCTAGCTACGAGCAGTACTTC; CDR3: CASSPGTGSSYEQYF
size: -; V: TRBV4-1; D: TRBD1; J: TRBJ2-5; DNA: TGCGCCAGCAGCCAAGTAGGCCCTCAGGGGGCGTCCCAGTACTTC; CDR3: CASSQVGPQGASQYF
size: -; V: TRBV30; D: TRBD1; J: TRBJ1-2; DNA: TGTGCCTGGAGTGTACAGGGGGCCCTTGGCTACACCTTC; CDR3: CAWSVQGALGYTF
size: -; V: TRBV7-8; D: TRBD2; J: TRBJ2-7; DNA: TGTGCCAGCAGCTTAGATGGGACTACCTTATACGAGCAGTACTTC; CDR3: CASSLDGTTLYEQYF
size: -; V: TRBV19; D: TRBD1; J: TRBJ1-1; DNA: TGTGCCAGTAGTAGTCGATATGGACAGGGAGGCGGGAACACTGAAGCTTTCTTT; CDR3: CASSSRYGQGGGNTEAFF
size: -; V: TRBV28; D: -; J: TRBJ2-7; DNA: TGTGCCAGCAGTTCGGGGGTGATGGTCGAGCAGTACTTC; CDR3: CASSSGVMVEQYF
size: -; V: TRBV7-2; D: -; J: TRBJ1-4; DNA: TGTGCCAGCAGCTCCGCAGAAAAACTGTTTTTT; CDR3: CASSSAEKLFF
size: -; V: TRBV7-9; D: -; J: TRBJ2-7; DNA: TGTGCCAGCAGCACCACAATCCTAGTAAAGCAGTACTTC; CDR3: CASSTTILVKQYF
size: once; V: TRBV18; D: TRBD1; J: TRBJ2-2; DNA: TGTGCCAGCTCACCACCGGGACAGGGGAACACCGGGGAGCTGTTTTTT; CDR3: CASSPPGQGNTGELFF
size: -; V: TRBV28; D: TRBD1; J: TRBJ1-4; DNA: TGTGCCAGCAGTTTAAACAGGGGGCATGAAAAACTGTTTTTT; CDR3: CASSLNRGHEKLFF
size: -; V: TRBV7-9; D: -; J: TRBJ2-6; DNA: TGTGCCAGCAGCTTAGGGTACGGCTCCGTATCTGGGGCCAACGTCCTGACTTTC; CDR3: CASSLGYGSVSGANVLTF
size: -; V: TRBV6-1; D: -; J: TRBJ1-1; DNA: TGTGCCAGCAGTGAAGTAGGGAGAGGAGGGGCTTTCTTT; CDR3: CASSEVGRGGAFF
size: -; V: TRBV10-3; D: TRBD1; J: TRBJ1-3; DNA: TGTGCCATCAGCCGGGACAGTGGAAACACCATATATTTT; CDR3: CAISRDSGNTIYF
size: -; V: TRBV10-3; D: -; J: TRBJ2-1; DNA: TGTGCCATCAGGGAGGAGGGGAGCTCCTACAATGAGCAGTTCTTC; CDR3: CAIREEGSSYNEQFF
size: -; V: TRBV7-6; D: TRBD1; J: TRBJ1-1; DNA: TGTGCCAGCAGCTTGACGGGACAGGGGAACACTGAAGCTTTCTTT; CDR3: CASSLTGQGNTEAFF